This paragraph covers one T cell receptor beta chain sequence. This specimen comes from a study of blood T cells in healthy people across ages. It was with a sample-barcoded 5' primer and a J-beta primer mix that a second PCR of about 6 to 11 cycles was run. TCRdb re-analysed the 5' RACE reads in MiXCR, keeping a single row per CDR3 protein. The sample holds about 970,000 distinct CDR3 sequences; about 51% are singletons and the top ten take 20% to 25%. Sequencing was done on a sample of blood. The sequence was collected from a woman in her sixties or seventies in good health.

The chain's CDR3 is CASSARRETQYF. The CDR3 bases are TGTGCCAGCAGTGCCCGACGGGAGACCCAGTACTTC. This chain connects TRBV2 to TRBJ2-5; no definite D call. V lost 4 bases, J lost 5 bases, and 8 bases lay in between. Germline V CDR1 and CDR2: SNHLY, FYNNEI. The CDR3 extends over 12 amino acids. Drawing the rest from reference TRBV2 and TRBJ2-5, the complete variable domain is EPEVTQTPSHQVTQMGQEVILRCVPISNHLYFYWYRQILGQKVEFLVSFYNNEISEKSEIFDDQFSVERPDGSNFTLKIRSTKLEDSAMYFCASSARRETQYFGPGTRLLVL.